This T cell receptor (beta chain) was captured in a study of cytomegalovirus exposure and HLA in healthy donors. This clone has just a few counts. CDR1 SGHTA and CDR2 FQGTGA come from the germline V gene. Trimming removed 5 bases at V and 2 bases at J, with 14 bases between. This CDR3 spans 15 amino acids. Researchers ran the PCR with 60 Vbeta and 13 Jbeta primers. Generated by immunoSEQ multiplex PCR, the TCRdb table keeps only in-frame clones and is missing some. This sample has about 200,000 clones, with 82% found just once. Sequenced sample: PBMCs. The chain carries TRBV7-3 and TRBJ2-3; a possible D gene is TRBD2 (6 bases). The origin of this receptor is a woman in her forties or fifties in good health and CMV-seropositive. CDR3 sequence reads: CASSPGVGYTDTQYF. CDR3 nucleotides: TGTGCCAGCAGCCCGGGGGTCGGTTACACAGATACGCAGTATTTT.